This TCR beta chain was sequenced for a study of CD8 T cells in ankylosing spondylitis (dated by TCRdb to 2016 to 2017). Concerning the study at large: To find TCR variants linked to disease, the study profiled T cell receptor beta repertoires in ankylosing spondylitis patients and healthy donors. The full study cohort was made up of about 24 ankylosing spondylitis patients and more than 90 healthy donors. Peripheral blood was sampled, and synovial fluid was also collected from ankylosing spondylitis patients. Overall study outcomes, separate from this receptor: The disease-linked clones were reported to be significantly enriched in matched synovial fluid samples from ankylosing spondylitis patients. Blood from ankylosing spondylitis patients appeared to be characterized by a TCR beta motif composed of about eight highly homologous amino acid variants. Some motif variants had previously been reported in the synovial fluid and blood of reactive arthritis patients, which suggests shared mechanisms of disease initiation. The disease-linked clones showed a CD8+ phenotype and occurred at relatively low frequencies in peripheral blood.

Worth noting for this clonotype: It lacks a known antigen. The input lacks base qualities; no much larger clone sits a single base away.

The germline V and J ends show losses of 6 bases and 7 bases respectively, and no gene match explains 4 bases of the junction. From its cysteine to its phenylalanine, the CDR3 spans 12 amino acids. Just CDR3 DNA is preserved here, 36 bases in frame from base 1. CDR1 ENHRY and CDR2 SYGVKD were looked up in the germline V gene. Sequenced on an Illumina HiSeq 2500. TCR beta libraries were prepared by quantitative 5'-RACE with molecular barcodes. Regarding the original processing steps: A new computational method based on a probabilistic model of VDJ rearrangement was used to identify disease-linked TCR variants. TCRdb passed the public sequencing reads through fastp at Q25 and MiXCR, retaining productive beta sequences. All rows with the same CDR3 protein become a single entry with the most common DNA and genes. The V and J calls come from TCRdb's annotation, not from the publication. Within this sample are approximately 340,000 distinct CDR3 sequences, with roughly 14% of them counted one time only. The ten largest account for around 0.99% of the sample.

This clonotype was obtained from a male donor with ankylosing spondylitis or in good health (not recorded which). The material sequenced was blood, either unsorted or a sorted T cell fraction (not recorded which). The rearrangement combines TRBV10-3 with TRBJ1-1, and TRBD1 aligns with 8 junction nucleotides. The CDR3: CAIRGTGGEAFF. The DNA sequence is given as TGTGCCATCAGAGGCACAGGGGGTGAAGCTTTCTTT.